Below, 17 T cell receptor beta chains from the same sample are listed, as sequenced in a study of blood T cell repertoires in COVID-19. The protocol was immunoSEQ multiplex PCR, while the TCRdb copy is restricted to in-frame clones and leaves out a portion. This sample has some 68,000 clones, with 90% found just once. The source material was peripheral blood. These receptors originate from a middle-aged man with COVID-19, enrolled during active disease.

This clone was recorded once. The chain is built from TRBV9 and TRBJ2-7; 8 positions agree with TRBD2. CDR1 SGDLS and CDR2 YYNGEE come from the germline V gene. Trimming at V came to 3 bases and at J to 5 bases, leaving 13 bases not matched to a gene. The CDR3 covers 16 residues. Here the CDR3 reads CASSDPSRAGGHEQYF. The CDR3 bases are TGTGCCAGCAGCGACCCCTCCCGGGCGGGGGGCCACGAGCAGTACTTC.

This chain connects TRBV5-4 to TRBJ2-7; TRBD1 is a possible D gene (6 bases). The CDR3 has 15 residues. V shed 0 bases and J shed 0 bases, with 10 bases lying between them. CDR1 and CDR2 (germline): SGHNT, YYREEE (reference sequence). Here the CDR3 DNA reads TGTGCCAGCAGCTTGGTCCCAGGGGACTCCTACGAGCAGTACTTC. It codes for CASSLVPGDSYEQYF.

This chain links TRBV2 with TRBJ1-6, with D perhaps matching TRBD1 (6 bases). Germline V CDR1 and CDR2: SNHLY, FYNNEI. V dropped 6 bases and J dropped 6 bases, with 18 bases sitting between them. This CDR3 is 16 amino acids long. CDR3 loop: CASSETRRGGNSPLHF. The DNA of the CDR3 is TGTGCCAGCAGCGAAACACGAAGGGGGGGTAATTCACCCCTCCACTTT.

This chain uses TRBV4-1 with TRBJ2-7, with TRBD2 identical over 14 bases. V dropped 1 base and J dropped 6; count of bases not matched to a gene: 5. Germline CDR1 MGHRA, CDR2 YSYEKL. The CDR3 consists of 16 residues. The CDR3 here is CASSQGGTSGRSEQYF. The CDR3, as DNA: TGCGCCAGCAGCCAAGGAGGGACTAGCGGGAGAAGCGAGCAGTACTTC.

The chain links TRBV7-2 to TRBJ2-7, with D tentatively TRBD2 (5 bases). The V end was cut by 5 bases, the J end by 4 bases, with 15 bases between. Germline V gene data show CDR1 as SGHTA and CDR2 as FQGNSA. This CDR3 region has 14 residues. The CDR3 nucleotides read TGTGCCAGCAGCGGACTCCCCCCCCGATACGAGCAGTACTTC. Translation: CASSGLPPRYEQYF.

This clone was observed once. The V and J genes are TRBV13 and TRBJ2-7; 7 bases are shared with TRBD2. From germline, CDR1 is PRHDT and CDR2 FYEKMQ (reference sequence). This CDR3 region has 15 residues. After removal of 4 bases from V and 3 bases from J, the junction contained 9 bases not matched to a gene. The CDR3 DNA follows: TGTGCCAGCAGCTCTACCAGCGGGGTCAGCTACGAGCAGTACTTC. Protein sequence: CASSSTSGVSYEQYF.

The chain carries TRBV7-9 and TRBJ2-1; 7 nucleotides line up with TRBD2. J gave up 2 bases and V 5 bases, and 6 bases lay outside the gene matches. The CDR3 runs to 15 residues. Per germline, CDR1 SEHNR and CDR2 FQNEAQ (reference sequence). The CDR3 sequence: CASSERELPYNEQFF. In nucleotides, the CDR3 is TGTGCCAGCAGCGAGCGGGAACTTCCCTACAATGAGCAGTTCTTC. Complete variable domain (other parts from reference TRBV7-9 and TRBJ2-1): DTGVSQNPRHKITKRGQNVTFRCDPISEHNRLYWYRQTLGQGPEFLTYFQNEAQLEKSRLLSDRFSAERPKGSFSTLEIQRTEQGDSAMYLCASSERELPYNEQFFGPGTRLTVL.

The V call is TRBV4-2, the J call TRBJ2-7; D is perhaps TRBD2 (6 bases). CDR1 and CDR2 from the germline V gene are LGHNA and YNFKEQ. V was trimmed by 0 bases and J by 4 bases, leaving 13 bases between them. The CDR3 contains 15 residues. In DNA, the CDR3 is TGTGCCAGCAGCCAAGATGCGGGACGAGATTACGAGCAGTACTTC. Its translation: CASSQDAGRDYEQYF.

V gene TRBV6-5 combines with J gene TRBJ1-1; D not resolved. V lost 6 bases, J lost 6 bases, and 11 bases lay in between. Germline CDR1 is MNHEY and CDR2 is SVGAGI. The CDR3 length is 12 residues. CDR3: CASSPLGPEAFF. The CDR3 bases are TGTGCCAGCAGCCCGCTAGGCCCTGAAGCTTTCTTT.

The V gene is TRBV5-4, the J gene TRBJ2-3, with no clear D. Germline V gene lookup returns CDR1 SGHNT and CDR2 YYREEE (reference sequence). The CDR3 has 15 residues. The V end lost 0 bases, the J end lost 4 bases, and 12 bases lay between the germline ends. In nucleotides, the CDR3 is TGTGCCAGCAGCTTGGCTCACGCGGATGCAGATACGCAGTATTTT. It codes for CASSLAHADADTQYF.

This clone was recorded once. J is TRBJ2-1 and V is TRBV29-1; TRBD2 agrees at 8 bases. Trimming took 7 bases from V and 8 from J; bases not matched to a gene: 13. Germline loops: CDR1 SQVTM, CDR2 ANQGSEA. The CDR3 has 14 amino acids. CDR3 in amino acids: CSAFGLAGNHEQFF. CDR3 sequence (DNA): TGCAGCGCCTTCGGACTAGCTGGGAACCATGAGCAGTTCTTC.

The gene calls are TRBV6-2 or TRBV6-3 and TRBJ2-1, with 10 bases aligning to TRBD2. Germline lookup yields CDR1 MNHEY and CDR2 SVGEGT. There are 14 residues in the CDR3. V lost 5 bases and J lost 8; bases outside the gene matches: 6. CDR3 in DNA: TGTGCCAGCAGTACGAGCGGGAGGGCTCATGAGCAGTTCTTC. This gives the protein CASSTSGRAHEQFF.

The gene calls are TRBV6-5 and TRBJ2-7; 9 bases align to TRBD2. V dropped 0 bases and J dropped 2; count of bases not matched to a gene: 5. From germline, CDR1 is MNHEY and CDR2 SVGAGI. This CDR3 is built from 16 residues. CDR3 nucleotide sequence: TGTGCCAGCAGTTACTCGGCTAGCGGGAACACCTACGAGCAGTACTTC. Its protein is CASSYSASGNTYEQYF.

The chain couples TRBV4-1 to TRBJ2-5; 11 bases map to TRBD2. Trimming took 2 bases from V and 10 from J; bases not matched to a gene: 12. The V gene's germline CDR1 is MGHRA and CDR2 YSYEKL. The CDR3 is 16 amino acids. The chain's CDR3 is CASSQSRSGRARGQYF. CDR3 nucleotide sequence: TGCGCCAGCAGCCAAAGCCGTAGCGGGAGGGCCCGAGGCCAGTACTTC.

The chain couples TRBV6-5 to TRBJ1-1, with D perhaps matching TRBD1 (6 bases). Per the germline V gene, CDR1 is MNHEY and CDR2 is SVGAGI. The V end was cut by 6 bases, the J end by 1 base, with 12 bases between. CDR3 length: 14 amino acids. CDR3 region: CASRPGVGNTEAFF. Here the CDR3 DNA reads TGTGCCAGCAGACCAGGGGTAGGGAACACTGAAGCTTTCTTT.

The chain recombines TRBV5-8 with TRBJ1-2; unclear D gene. V lost 2 bases and J 5 bases, leaving 4 bases between the germline ends. This CDR3 has 11 amino acids. Germline V gene sequence: CDR1 SGHTS, CDR2 YDEGEE. CDR3: CASSFSYGYTF. The DNA of the CDR3 is TGTGCCAGCAGCTTCAGTTATGGCTACACCTTC.

The chain employs TRBV7-9 and TRBJ1-2; 7 bases agree with TRBD1. Unmatched junction bases numbered 8, after V lost 5 bases and J lost 8 bases. The germline V gene encodes CDR1 SEHNR and CDR2 FQNEAQ (reference sequence). The CDR3 has 13 residues. The CDR3 region has the DNA TGTGCCAGCAGCGCCGGGACAGCATCAGGCTACACCTTC. Encoded protein: CASSAGTASGYTF.